The clone carrying this TCR beta chain was observed a handful of times. TCRdb reanalysed the RT-PCR reads using MiXCR and keeps one entry per CDR3 protein. The top ten hold about 3.6% of the sample, which has fewer than 800,000 distinct CDR3 sequences, more than 13% seen once. The CDR3 length is 14 residues. From germline, CDR1 is DFQATT and CDR2 SNEGSKA (reference sequence). V lost 3 bases, J lost 0 bases, and 12 bases lay in between. The chain carries TRBV20-1 and TRBJ2-7; a possible D gene is TRBD2 (6 bases). Sequenced: memory CD4+ T cells from blood. The sequence derives from a female donor in good health, serving as a healthy control. CDR3 protein: CSASSGTHSYEQYF. CDR3 DNA: TGCAGTGCTAGCTCCGGGACTCACTCCTACGAGCAGTACTTC.